This T cell receptor beta chain was observed in a study of cytomegalovirus exposure and HLA in healthy donors. Measured with immunoSEQ multiplex PCR; TCRdb has only the in-frame clones, and not every one. The sample consists of roughly 120,000 clones, approximately 90% of them appearing once. This clone was seen only a few times. Germline V gene data show CDR1 as MNHNS and CDR2 as SASEGT. The CDR3 totals 15 residues. Trimming took 4 bases from V and 3 from J; bases not matched to a gene: 8. The sample was PBMCs. The V gene is TRBV6-1, the J gene TRBJ1-1; 7 bases map to TRBD1. The TCR was taken from a woman under 30 in good health and CMV-seropositive. For the CDR3, the DNA is TGTGCCAGCAGTGGGGGACAGATGACGGACACTGAAGCTTTCTTT. It is translated as CASSGGQMTDTEAFF.